Listed below are T cell receptor beta chains from one sample, sequenced in a study of CXCR3-negative and CXCR3-positive naive CD8 T cells. TCRdb reanalyzed the 5' RACE reads and collapses them to one entry per CDR3 protein, without DNA. Recorded for this sample: around 160,000 distinct CDR3 sequences. The specimen sequenced was naive CXCR3+ CD8+ T cells from blood. These receptors all come from a human donor in good health. Some clones in this sample may be carry-over from other donors' samples. The CDR3 runs from the conserved cysteine through the conserved F or W.

V: TRBV6-1; J: TRBJ1-5; CDR3: CASSEIPGVSNQPQHF
V: TRBV7-9; J: TRBJ2-5; CDR3: CASSQRQGVYQETQYF
V: TRBV27; J: TRBJ2-3; CDR3: CASSLDQGARADTQYF
V: TRBV6-5; J: TRBJ2-3; CDR3: CASSYTGGSTDTQYF
V: TRBV7-2; J: TRBJ1-3; CDR3: CASSLGISGNTIYF
V: TRBV5-1; J: TRBJ1-1; CDR3: CASSSEGANAEAFF
V: TRBV5-1; J: TRBJ1-1; CDR3: CASSLYGGNSEAFF
V: TRBV30; J: TRBJ2-7; CDR3: CAWGTGGDEQYF
V: TRBV10-3; J: TRBJ1-1; CDR3: CAIRTGGSTEAFF
V: TRBV28; J: TRBJ2-5; CDR3: CASLLRRNRGQVETQYF
V: TRBV7-9; J: TRBJ1-1; CDR3: CASSLGAGGDTEAFF
V: TRBV10-2; J: TRBJ2-3; CDR3: CASSEVAGGAGTDTQYF
V: TRBV7-8; J: TRBJ1-2; CDR3: CASSLNSGQGANGYTF
V: TRBV12-3/TRBV12-4; J: TRBJ2-7; CDR3: CASSFAGYENEQYF
V: TRBV7-3; J: TRBJ2-7; CDR3: CASSLGGRATSEQYF
V: TRBV7-2; J: TRBJ2-1; CDR3: CASSTRDSPSNNEQFF
V: TRBV27; J: TRBJ2-7; CDR3: CASSFFRGPYEQYF
V: TRBV28; J: TRBJ2-3; CDR3: CASSFAGDTDTQYF
V: TRBV12-3/TRBV12-4; J: TRBJ1-5; CDR3: CASSLEGWQPQHF
V: TRBV7-6; J: TRBJ2-2; CDR3: CASSSNPLPNTGELFF
V: TRBV25-1; J: TRBJ2-5; CDR3: CASRIGQETQYF
V: TRBV29-1; J: TRBJ2-7; CDR3: CSVEKPGPRAYEQYF
V: TRBV4-1; J: TRBJ1-2; CDR3: CASSQEAQGRNGYTF
V: TRBV7-7; J: TRBJ2-3; CDR3: CASSLISDPDTQYF
V: TRBV6-5; J: TRBJ2-7; CDR3: CASSYGRTPLEQYF
V: TRBV6-5; J: TRBJ1-1; CDR3: CASSGHLNTEAFF
V: TRBV12-5; J: TRBJ1-2; CDR3: CASGFAAGLGYTF
V: TRBV11-2; J: TRBJ2-2; CDR3: CASSLHGGTGELFF
V: TRBV12-3/TRBV12-4; J: TRBJ2-1; CDR3: CASSLPGEEQFF
V: TRBV7-6; J: TRBJ1-2; CDR3: CGVLRRGFGGYTF
V: TRBV7-9; J: TRBJ1-4; CDR3: CASSPDANEKLFF
V: TRBV20-1; J: TRBJ1-5; CDR3: CSARALGGPQGEPQHF
V: TRBV7-8; J: TRBJ1-1; CDR3: CASTGTGGETEAFF
V: TRBV15; J: TRBJ1-1; CDR3: CATSRDLNTEAFF
V: TRBV12-3/TRBV12-4; J: TRBJ2-6; CDR3: CASSQGWANVLTF
V: TRBV29-1; J: TRBJ1-1; CDR3: CSESKNTEAFF
V: TRBV7-3; J: TRBJ2-1; CDR3: CASSPTGSYNKQFF
V: TRBV29-1; J: TRBJ2-2; CDR3: CSARGGPGELFF
V: TRBV6-5; J: TRBJ2-1; CDR3: CASSTASGAYNEQFF
V: TRBV5-1; J: TRBJ1-5; CDR3: CASSFFGAKGSSNQPQHF
V: TRBV11-3; J: TRBJ1-1; CDR3: CASSLLLNEAGDEAFF
V: TRBV12-3/TRBV12-4; J: TRBJ2-1; CDR3: CASSFGQPNNEQFF
V: TRBV9; J: TRBJ1-2; CDR3: CASSVEGSIPDYTF
V: TRBV6-5; J: TRBJ2-5; CDR3: CASTKLVRTGETQYF
V: TRBV12-5; J: TRBJ1-2; CDR3: CASGPNRDRDATNYGYTF
V: TRBV5-1; J: TRBJ2-7; CDR3: CASSSVLAGESYEQYF
V: TRBV7-9; J: TRBJ1-1; CDR3: CASSSRRDMNTEAFF
V: TRBV7-9; J: TRBJ2-5; CDR3: CASGSGAQETQYF
V: TRBV18; J: TRBJ2-2; CDR3: CASSPGLSDTGELFF
V: TRBV4-2; J: TRBJ2-1; CDR3: CASSQALAGGGEQFF
V: TRBV4-1; J: TRBJ1-2; CDR3: CATSGQGIHGYTF
V: TRBV19; J: TRBJ2-2; CDR3: CASSKETGGHTGELFF
V: TRBV7-9; J: TRBJ1-5; CDR3: CASSSTTGNQPQHF
V: TRBV19; J: TRBJ2-1; CDR3: CASSPKRQGGGEQFF
V: TRBV12-3/TRBV12-4; J: TRBJ2-2; CDR3: CASSEGLVFTGELFF